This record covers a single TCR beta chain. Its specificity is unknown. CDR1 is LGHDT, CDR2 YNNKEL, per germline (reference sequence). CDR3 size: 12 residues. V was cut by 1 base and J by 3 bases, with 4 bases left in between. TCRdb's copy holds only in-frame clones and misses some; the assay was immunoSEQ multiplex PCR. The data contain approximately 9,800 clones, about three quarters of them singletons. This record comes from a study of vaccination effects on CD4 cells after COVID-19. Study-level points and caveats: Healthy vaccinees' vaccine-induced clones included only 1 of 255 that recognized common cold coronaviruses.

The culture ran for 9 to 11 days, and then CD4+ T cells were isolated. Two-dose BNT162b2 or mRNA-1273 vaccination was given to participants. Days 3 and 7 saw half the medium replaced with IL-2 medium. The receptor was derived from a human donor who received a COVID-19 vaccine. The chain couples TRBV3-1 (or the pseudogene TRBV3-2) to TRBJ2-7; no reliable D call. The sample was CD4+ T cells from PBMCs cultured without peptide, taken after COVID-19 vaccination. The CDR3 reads CASSQADYEQYF. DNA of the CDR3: TGTGCCAGCAGCCAAGCGGACTACGAGCAGTACTTC.